Below, 6 T cell receptor beta chains from the same sample are listed, as sequenced in a study of cytomegalovirus exposure and HLA in healthy donors. Primers included in the PCR were 60 Vbeta and 13 Jbeta primers. TCRdb's copy holds only in-frame clones and misses some; the assay was immunoSEQ multiplex PCR. This sample carries 200,000 to 250,000 clones, about 78% of them seen once, and the ten largest clones take about 3.8%. The specimen sequenced was PBMCs. The receptors shown here come from a male donor in good health and CMV-seronegative.

This clone turned up a few times. This chain links TRBV7-3 with TRBJ1-2; maybe TRBD1 (5 bases). Trimming cost V 6 bases and J 3 bases, with 11 bases left between them. This CDR3 comprises 13 residues. The V gene's germline CDR1 is SGHTA and CDR2 FQGTGA. CDR3 sequence: CASSWTTDYGYTF. CDR3 sequence (DNA): TGTGCCAGCAGTTGGACAACAGACTATGGCTACACCTTC.

The chain carries TRBV7-3 and TRBJ1-1; perhaps TRBD1 as D (6 bases). This CDR3 has 15 residues. Germline-derived CDR1 and CDR2 are SGHTA and FQGTGA. Deletions cut 2 bases from V and 1 base from J, with 11 bases between. The CDR3 region is CASSLVRDKNTEAFF. CDR3 sequence (DNA): TGTGCCAGCAGCTTAGTCCGGGACAAGAACACTGAAGCTTTCTTT.

This chain links TRBV27 with TRBJ2-7, with D tentatively TRBD1 (6 bases). This CDR3 spans 15 amino acids. The germline V and J ends were trimmed by 6 bases and 0 bases, with 15 bases remaining between them. The germline V gene encodes CDR1 MNHEY and CDR2 SMNVEV (reference sequence). CDR3 amino acids: CASSSTGFSSYEQYF. The CDR3 DNA is TGTGCCAGCAGCTCGACAGGATTCAGCTCCTACGAGCAGTACTTC.

The rearrangement joins TRBV18 to TRBJ1-1, with D possibly matching TRBD1 (5 bases). Trimming shortened V by 5 bases and J by 11 bases, and 24 bases separated the two germline ends. Germline CDR1 is KGHSH and CDR2 is LQKENI. This CDR3 comprises 15 residues. Here the CDR3 reads CASSSSGTTPPWAFF. The CDR3 DNA reads TGTGCCAGCTCATCATCCGGGACTACGCCACCGTGGGCTTTCTTT.

In DNA form, the CDR3 reads TGCGCCAGCAGCTTAGGACAGGCCCAAGAGACCCAGTACTTC. Protein: CASSLGQAQETQYF. V is TRBV5-1 and J is TRBJ2-5; TRBD1 agrees at 7 bases. V shed 2 bases and J 1 base; nucleotides not matched to a gene: 2. This CDR3 is 14 amino acids long. Germline CDR1 SGHRS, CDR2 YFSETQ.

This clone was seen a handful of times. V usage is TRBV5-4 and J usage is TRBJ2-2, with TRBD1 matching over 7 bases. With V trimmed by 0 bases and J by 0 bases, 5 bases remained unmatched. Germline-derived CDR1 and CDR2 are SGHNT and YYREEE (reference sequence). The CDR3 loop spans 17 amino acids. CDR3 in DNA: TGTGCCAGCAGCTTGGGTGCCGGGACAGCGAACACCGGGGAGCTGTTTTTT. This translates into CASSLGAGTANTGELFF.